This T cell receptor (beta chain) appears in the sequencing data of a study of regulatory T cells in long-lasting Graves disease (dated by TCRdb to about 2021). Background for the entire study: Antithyroid drugs had been taken for less than 3 months by newly diagnosed Graves' disease patients. Persistent Graves' disease patients were compared with newly diagnosed Graves' disease patients by peripheral blood TCR sequencing and RNA sequencing. A total of 33 samples underwent TCR sequencing, from about 13 patients with persistent Graves' disease and 20 or so patients with newly diagnosed Graves' disease. The study took place in China and was registered as a clinical trial.

The library was generated by multiplex PCR. Sequencing was performed on an Illumina HiSeq 4000. TCR beta libraries were built with iRepertoire HTBI primers and Arm-PCR amplification of CDR3 regions. Before sequencing, the PCR products went through gel purification. The study's processing was this. A total of roughly 67 TRBV and under 15 TRBJ segments were identified across samples and were used for gene usage analysis of CDR3 amino acid clonotypes. COPE and FqMerger were used to merge filtered high-quality paired reads into contigs. BLAST was used to align contigs to IMGT TRBV, TRBD and TRBJ reference genes, and CDR3 was defined according to IMGT. Clonotypes above 0.1% frequency were classified as highly expanded clones. Shannon entropy was used to measure repertoire diversity, and the Gini coefficient was used to measure V-J evenness. Public clonotypes were defined as clonotypes shared by more than one individual. TCRdb reworked the public reads: Q25 trimming with fastp, MiXCR clone assembly, productive beta chains retained. CDR3 protein duplicates are merged, each entry listing the most common genes and DNA. The authors' filters were not applied to this entry. In all, the sample holds over 200,000 distinct CDR3 sequences, and approximately 20% of those were seen once. The ten largest clones take up around 15% of the sample.

V has 2 bases trimmed and J has 0 bases trimmed; junction bases matching no gene number 13. Reading the germline V gene gives CDR1 LGHNT and CDR2 FRNRAP. The CDR3 goes from the cysteine to the phenylalanine over 21 residues. Of the read, only the CDR3 DNA is kept; its 63 bases are in frame from base 1. Broader findings and caveats from the paper: A larger number of public clonotypes was shared among persistent patients (approximately 2,600) than among newly diagnosed patients (around 880). Preferential use of TRBV28, TRBJ1-2 and TRBJ2-5 was observed in persistent disease, whereas TRBV20-1 and TRBJ2-1 were favored in newly diagnosed disease. Because the primary lesion, thyroid tissue, could not be accessed, the study looked at peripheral blood alone. The authors acknowledged the small sample size as a limitation that may reduce accuracy. Compared with newly diagnosed patients, patients with persistent Graves' disease had lower TCR Shannon entropy and fewer highly expanded clones, which suggests clonal expansion. Sequencing and analysis were restricted to the TCR beta chain.

This sample's time point label indicates: newly diagnosed GD, antithyroid drugs for less than 3 months. For both TCR sequencing and RNA sequencing, RNA was extracted from PBMCs using TRIzol. The diagnosis of Graves' disease was made according to American Thyroid Association guidelines. Recruitment of patients was carried out at an endocrinology department in Xi'an, China. Each patient gave 8.5 to 9.5 milliliters of peripheral blood, collected in an EDTA anticoagulant tube. Ficoll Paque Plus density gradient separation was used to isolate PBMCs, and no additional T cell sorting was done. An Agilent 2100 Bioanalyzer and agarose gel were used to assess RNA quality, and a NanoDrop 2000 was used to measure RNA concentration. In this sample, this clonotype turned up many times. Its antigen is unknown. Nothing much larger sits one base from this clone, and base qualities are not available. These same records also appear under a second study, on T cells in Graves' hyperthyroidism and ophthalmopathy. The second paper further reports: A patient counted as having stable Graves' hyperthyroidism if no progression to ophthalmopathy occurred over 18 months of follow-up. Hyperthyroidism patients were newly diagnosed, had a disease duration of under 2 months, and were aged 18 to 65 years. Any patient with an uncontrolled infection, another autoimmune disease, pregnancy or lactation was excluded. Diagnoses were established on the basis of clinical symptoms, serum thyroxine and TRAb, thyroid ultrasound, and orbital computed tomography. A first-round RT-PCR of the TCR CDR3 used the HTBI primer set with the Qiagen OneStep RT-PCR kit. Most expanded thyroid clonotypes (frequency above 0.001) were also detected in blood, suggesting blood repertoires may reflect thyroid immune responses. A model built on a 13 V-J signature distinguished ophthalmopathy from stable hyperthyroidism, reaching 85% to 90% sensitivity and about 81% specificity in cross-validation and 80%/75% in testing. In validation, the model predicted progression to ophthalmopathy a median of roughly 6.2 months before onset, with around 70% sensitivity and roughly 72% specificity. TCR V-J signatures able to tell the groups apart were searched for in a discovery cohort of around 95 patients, of whom around 43 had Graves' ophthalmopathy and around 58 had stable Graves' hyperthyroidism. An independent validation cohort of 18 to 20 hyperthyroidism patients and about 15 patients who later progressed to ophthalmopathy tested prospective prediction of ophthalmopathy. The 75 to 100 discovery patients were divided at random into training and test sets in a 7:3 ratio. The study also compared thyroid tissue and blood T-cell repertoires from over 5 Graves' hyperthyroidism patients. Once sampling was done, hyperthyroidism patients were given methimazole at a starting dose of 30 mg daily, whereas ophthalmopathy patients were given high-dose intravenous methylprednisolone. The libraries were constructed in a second round of multiplex PCR and then size-selected and purified. The libraries were sequenced on an Illumina HiSeq2000 using paired-end 100 bp reads. SOAPnuke was used to process the raw data, removing reads that contained adapters or uncalled bases, had a mean Phred below 15, or lacked an exact match to the constant primer or identifier. High-quality paired reads were merged using COPE v1.2.5, and each unique nucleotide sequence was defined as a clonotype. Clonotypes were aligned to IMGT TRBV, TRBD and TRBJ reference segments using MiTCR v1.1. The analysis was restricted to V-J combinations with a frequency above 0.0001, which together covered 99% to 99.2% of the repertoires. A TCS score was defined as the ratio between F50 (clonal expansion) and ExV (chaos), using BLOSUM62-based TCRdist between CDR3 peptides within each V-J. Welch's t-statistics and random forest reduced around 550 V-J features to about 12, which were used in a naive Bayes classifier (R e1071). Sample size was not statistically predetermined, and investigators were not blinded to group allocation. According to the paper, TCR Vbeta CDR3 sequencing was carried out on approximately 140 peripheral blood samples, which came from under 50 ophthalmopathy, around 75 hyperthyroidism and 17 progressor patients.

The chain couples TRBV12-5 to TRBJ2-5; the central 15 bases match TRBD2. The receptor comes from a woman aged 25 to 45 with Graves disease. Donor details come from another sample of the same person, matched by shared clones. The starting material was peripheral blood mononuclear cells (PBMCs), obtained at new diagnosis, from a patient treated with antithyroid drugs. The CDR3 has the sequence CASGLHQTPGLAGGYQETQYF. The bases read TGTGCTAGTGGTTTGCACCAAACCCCGGGACTAGCGGGGGGCTACCAAGAGACCCAGTACTTC.